These 9 T cell receptor beta chains came from one sample sequenced in a study of cytomegalovirus exposure and HLA in healthy donors (dated by TCRdb to between 2016 and 2019). The receptor library was made with the immunoSEQ multiplex PCR assay. For the multiplex PCR, a mixture combining 60 forward primers for TCR Vbeta segments and 13 reverse primers for TCR Jbeta segments was used. In TCRdb, the immuneACCESS table is reduced to in-frame sequences with V and J assigned. These tables do not hold every clone; where another copy was compared, an unresolved V gene accounts for under half, and the others remain unexplained. A total of 150,000 to 200,000 clones appear in this sample, roughly 70% of them only once. The top ten hold around 3.1% of the sample. Sequencing was done on a sample of PBMCs. The source is a male donor in good health and CMV-seronegative.

The chain recombines TRBV28 with TRBJ2-1; 11 bases fit TRBD2. The CDR3 runs to 20 residues. Looked up from germline, CDR1 is MDHEN and CDR2 is SYDVKM. Trimming removed 3 bases from V and 7 bases from J; junction bases left unmatched: 20. CDR3 sequence reads: CASSFPRRVVAGGRNNEQFF. The CDR3 DNA reads as TGTGCCAGCAGTTTCCCCCGGAGGGTAGTAGCGGGGGGGCGGAATAATGAGCAGTTCTTC.

The V call is TRBV5-1, the J call TRBJ2-2; the D gene is possibly TRBD1 (5 bases). V shed 0 bases and J shed 4 bases, with 13 bases lying between them. This CDR3 is 16 amino acids long. Per germline, CDR1 SGHRS and CDR2 YFSETQ. DNA of the CDR3: TGCGCCAGCAGCTTGGAGGGGCGCCTGGTCACCGGGGAGCTGTTTTTT. The encoded protein is CASSLEGRLVTGELFF.

V gene TRBV10-2 combines with J gene TRBJ1-1; D possibly corresponds to TRBD1 (5 bases). V was shortened by 1 base and J by 3 bases, with 12 bases between the two germline ends. The germline V gene has CDR1 WSHSY and CDR2 SAAADI. This CDR3 is 15 amino acids long. CDR3 in DNA: TGCGCCAGCAGTGAGTGGAAGGGAGGGGACACTGAAGCTTTCTTT. Its protein product is CASSEWKGGDTEAFF.

Written as DNA, the CDR3 is TGTGCCAGCAGCCCTTGGTCAGCACCGGGACTAAGGGTCATGCAGTTCTTC. Translation gives CASSPWSAPGLRVMQFF. The chain joins TRBV5-4 to TRBJ2-1; TRBD2 agrees at 7 bases. Germline lookup yields CDR1 SGHNT and CDR2 YYREEE (reference sequence). This CDR3 contains 17 residues. J lost 12 bases, V lost 4 bases, and 22 bases had no gene match.

This clone was observed a single time. The genes are TRBV2 and TRBJ2-6; TRBD2 aligns across 7 bases. Germline V lookup: CDR1 SNHLY, CDR2 FYNNEI. This CDR3 has 16 residues. J gave up 0 bases and V 8 bases, and 7 bases lay outside the gene matches. CDR3 sequence reads: CASSRGRGSGANVLTF. DNA for the CDR3: TGTGCCAGCTCTCGGGGGAGGGGCTCTGGGGCCAACGTCCTGACTTTC.

V usage is TRBV2 and J usage is TRBJ2-2; D not certain. This CDR3 region has 13 residues. Trimming cost V 7 bases and J 3 bases, with 9 bases left between them. Per germline, CDR1 SNHLY and CDR2 FYNNEI. This CDR3 is CASTQADTGELFF. CDR3 nucleotide sequence: TGTGCCAGCACCCAAGCCGACACCGGGGAGCTGTTTTTT.

CDR3 DNA: TGTGCCAGCAGCGTGACTAGCGGGAGTATGGGCGAGCAGTACTTC. Translating it yields CASSVTSGSMGEQYF. The chain uses TRBV9 and TRBJ2-7, with 12 bases matching TRBD2. Losses at the gene ends were 2 bases for V and 6 bases for J; bases not matched to a gene: 6. This CDR3 is built from 15 residues. The germline V gene has CDR1 SGDLS and CDR2 YYNGEE.

The chain has TRBV5-6 and TRBJ2-7; TRBD2 matches at 11 bases. Germline assignment: CDR1 SGHDT and CDR2 YYEEEE. The trim removed 3 bases at V and 5 bases at J, leaving 7 bases unmatched. This CDR3 spans 15 amino acids. This chain's CDR3 is CASSSLAGGPHEQYF. The DNA of the CDR3 is TGTGCCAGCAGCTCCCTAGCGGGAGGTCCCCACGAGCAGTACTTC.

This clone was seen a few times. The gene calls are TRBV6-1 and TRBJ2-2; 12 bases match TRBD2. The J segment lost 6 bases and the V segment lost 5 bases, leaving 4 bases of the junction unmatched. Per germline, CDR1 MNHNS and CDR2 SASEGT. CDR3 length: 15 amino acids. The CDR3 sequence is CASSILAGGPGELFF. As DNA, the CDR3 is TGTGCCAGCAGTATCCTAGCGGGGGGGCCCGGGGAGCTGTTTTTT.